The 7 T cell receptor beta chains given below trace back to one sample, sequenced in a study of breast tumors, draining lymph nodes, adjacent tissues. Samples came from axillary lymph nodes draining the breast cancer. TCRdb re-derived calls from the multiplex PCR reads in MiXCR, one entry per CDR3 protein. The sample carries roughly 130,000 distinct CDR3 sequences, about 20% recorded once. Input material: axillary lymph node tissue. These receptors were collected from a female donor with breast cancer. Some clones in this sample may be carry-over from other donors' samples.

This clonotype was recorded at least ten times. V is TRBV7-2 and J is TRBJ2-7, with TRBD2 identical over 13 bases. J lost 3 bases, V lost 3 bases, and 2 bases had no gene match. Germline assignment: CDR1 SGHTA and CDR2 FQGNSA. This CDR3 comprises 15 residues. The CDR3 region has the DNA TGTGCCAGCAGCTTGGGACTAGCGGGGTTCTACGAGCAGTACTTC. It translates to CASSLGLAGFYEQYF. Combining the CDR3 with reference TRBV7-2 and TRBJ2-7 gives the whole variable domain GAGVSQSPSNKVTEKGKDVELRCDPISGHTALYWYRQSLGQGLEFLIYFQGNSAPDKSGLPSDRFSAERTGGSVSTLTIQRTQQEDSAVYLCASSLGLAGFYEQYFGPGTRLTVT.

Ten or more counts support this clonotype. The V and J genes are TRBV7-2 and TRBJ2-1, with 14 bases matching TRBD2. Germline lookup yields CDR1 SGHTA and CDR2 FQGNSA. V lost 5 bases and J lost 9; bases outside the gene matches: 9. The CDR3 extends over 16 amino acids. The CDR3 DNA is TGTGCCAGCAGCGGGACTAGCGGGGGCTTTTCGGCTGAGCAGTTCTTC. Protein: CASSGTSGGFSAEQFF.

Comment on this clonotype: Its ends do not fully match the called genes, so a read error is possible. The chain couples TRBV19 to TRBJ1-6; D is undetermined. From germline, CDR1 is LNHDA and CDR2 SQIVND (reference sequence). The CDR3 is made up of 16 amino acids. CDR3 bases: TGTGCCAGTAGTACCCACACGAGCTCCTATAATCCACCCCTCCGCTTT. Amino acids: CASSTHTSSYNPPLRF.

This clonotype was counted ten times or more. The gene calls are TRBV5-8 and TRBJ2-2; TRBD1 agrees at 9 bases. The CDR3 covers 14 residues. With V trimmed by 4 bases and J by 3 bases, 1 base remained unmatched. Germline CDR1 is SGHTS and CDR2 is YDEGEE. CDR3 residues: CASSGTGHTGELFF. DNA of the CDR3: TGTGCCAGCAGCGGGACAGGGCACACCGGGGAGCTGTTTTTT.

The table lists this clonotype with many counts. The rearrangement joins TRBV25-1 to TRBJ1-2; D may be TRBD1 (5 bases). Looked up from germline, CDR1 is MGHDK and CDR2 is SYGVNS. Trimming shortened V by 6 bases and J by 7 bases, and 24 bases separated the two germline ends. There are 16 residues in the CDR3. CDR3 nucleotides: TGTGCCAGCAGGGGGGGACGGCTTAACTATCCGGGTGGCTACACCTTC. Translated, it gives CASRGGRLNYPGGYTF.

Regarding this clonotype: Possible read error: a much larger clone is one base away. This chain joins TRBV12-3 or TRBV12-4 and TRBJ2-2, with D maybe TRBD2 (5 bases). CDR3 size: 13 residues. CDR3 in DNA: TGTGCCAGCAGCTTAGACCGGGCCGGGGAGCTGCTTTTT. This translates into CASSLDRAGELLF.

In this sample, this clonotype turned up many times. The rearrangement uses TRBV3-1 and TRBJ2-1; the D gene is possibly TRBD2 (6 bases). V lost 0 bases and J 3 bases, leaving 12 bases between the germline ends. The CDR3 covers 16 residues. Germline-derived CDR1 and CDR2 are LGHDT and YNNKEL (reference sequence). The CDR3 DNA is TGTGCCAGCAGCCAAGATGGGAGCGGGTACTACAATGAGCAGTTCTTC. Its translation: CASSQDGSGYYNEQFF.